This T cell receptor (beta chain) comes out of a study of blood T cell repertoires in COVID-19. Authors' analysis steps: Amplification of reference gene primers was used by the study to estimate nucleated cell counts. Clones were sequenced by immunoSEQ multiplex PCR, and TCRdb holds only the in-frame ones, with some missing. That table supplies the V and J calls and clone size; D and trimming were determined from the DNA. The sample records about 98,000 clones, around 82% being singletons. Germline V gene lookup returns CDR1 SGHAT and CDR2 FQNNGV. The CDR3 spans 15 residues. The J segment lost 3 bases and the V segment lost 2 bases, leaving 6 bases of the junction unmatched.

The specimen was peripheral blood. This TCR was recovered from a man between 70 and 80 years old with active or convalescent COVID-19. This chain links TRBV11-2 with TRBJ2-7; 8 bases map to TRBD1. The CDR3 sequence: CASSLTTGVNYEQYF. CDR3 DNA sequence: TGTGCCAGCAGCTTAACGACAGGGGTCAACTACGAGCAGTACTTC.